This T cell receptor beta chain was obtained from a study of blood T cell repertoires in COVID-19. The protocol was immunoSEQ multiplex PCR, while the TCRdb copy is restricted to in-frame clones and leaves out a portion. This table holds 200,000 to 250,000 clones, nearly 90% found once. This sequence originates from a woman between 18 and 29 years old who had recovered from COVID-19. Sequencing was performed on peripheral blood.

CDR3 protein: CAISDRGETQYF. CDR3 in DNA: TGTGCCATCAGCGACAGGGGAGAGACCCAGTACTTC. The genes are TRBV10-3 and TRBJ2-5; TRBD1 agrees at 8 bases. The germline V gene encodes CDR1 ENHRY and CDR2 SYGVKD. This CDR3 contains 12 residues. Unmatched junction bases numbered 1, after V lost 6 bases and J lost 4 bases.